One sample yielded the 15 T cell receptor beta chains listed below, sequenced in a study of cytomegalovirus exposure and HLA in healthy donors. Amplification used 60 Vbeta primers and 13 Jbeta primers. Clones were sequenced by immunoSEQ multiplex PCR, and TCRdb holds only the in-frame ones, with some missing. In the table there are under 95,000 clones, 76% of which are singletons. Input material: PBMCs. All receptors derive from a man aged 25 to 40 in good health and CMV-seropositive.

This clone was recorded a few times. The rearrangement uses TRBV19 and TRBJ1-2; D is ambiguous. Trimming cost V 5 bases and J 5 bases, with 12 bases left between them. CDR1 LNHDA and CDR2 SQIVND come from the germline V gene (reference sequence). The CDR3 is made up of 13 amino acids. The CDR3 DNA is TGTGCCAGTAGTCTGAGGGATCAGTATGGCTACACCTTC. Encoded protein: CASSLRDQYGYTF.

This chain connects TRBV7-3 to TRBJ1-3; D gene ambiguous. Germline assignment: CDR1 SGHTA and CDR2 FQGTGA. Trimming cost V 5 bases and J 4 bases, with 15 bases left between them. The CDR3 covers 15 residues. The CDR3 nucleotides read TGTGCCAGCAGCCCGAGATCGTCGGGAGGAAACACCATATATTTT. It specifies CASSPRSSGGNTIYF.

CDR3 amino acids: CASSQGLARETQYF. DNA of the CDR3: TGCGCCAGCAGTCAGGGACTGGCCCGAGAGACCCAGTACTTC. The genes are TRBV5-1 and TRBJ2-5; maybe TRBD2 (6 bases). CDR1 is SGHRS, CDR2 YFSETQ, per germline. Trimming took 5 bases from V and 4 from J, leaving 15 bases between them. The CDR3 covers 14 residues.

CDR3 DNA sequence: TGCGCCAGCAGCCAAGATAGGGCAGGGGGCGCGTACACCGGGGAGCTGTTTTTT. It encodes CASSQDRAGGAYTGELFF. V and J are TRBV4-3 and TRBJ2-2; 8 bases line up with TRBD1. V lost 0 bases to trimming and J lost 3 bases; unmatched junction nucleotides: 9. Germline lookup yields CDR1 LGHNA and CDR2 YSLEER. This CDR3 contains 18 residues.

This clone was counted a few times. Other DNA sequences in this sample translate to the same CDR3. The chain combines TRBV9 with TRBJ1-6, with D possibly TRBD1 on 5 matching bases. The V end lost 0 bases, the J end lost 3 bases, and 7 bases lay between the germline ends. CDR3 size: 15 residues. Germline CDR1 reads SGDLS; CDR2 reads YYNGEE. The CDR3 nucleotides read TGTGCCAGCAGCGTAGGGGGGGGCTATAATTCACCCCTCCACTTT. Protein: CASSVGGGYNSPLHF.

The chain couples TRBV11-2 to TRBJ2-5; D may be TRBD1 (5 bases). The CDR3 totals 14 residues. V shed 2 bases and J shed 0 bases, with 7 bases lying between them. Germline lookup yields CDR1 SGHAT and CDR2 FQNNGV. DNA of the CDR3: TGTGCCAGCAGCTTATCAGGGTACCAAGAGACCCAGTACTTC. Residues: CASSLSGYQETQYF.

There are a few counts of this clone. The chain combines TRBV5-1 with TRBJ1-1, with 8 bases matching TRBD1. The CDR3 runs to 15 residues. V shed 4 bases and J 4 bases; nucleotides not matched to a gene: 9. Germline V gene lookup returns CDR1 SGHRS and CDR2 YFSETQ. For the CDR3, the DNA is TGCGCCAGCAGCAGGCGGACAGGGAGCGGCACTGAAGCTTTCTTT. This sequence encodes CASSRRTGSGTEAFF.

The chain joins TRBV6-6 to TRBJ2-3, with TRBD2 identical over 9 bases. This CDR3 comprises 15 residues. The V gene's germline CDR1 is MNHNY and CDR2 SVGAGI (reference sequence). The ends lost 10 bases at V and 3 bases at J; junction bases unmatched: 11. CDR3 DNA sequence: TGTGCCACCTCTTTGAGCGGGAGGCGAACAGATACGCAGTATTTT. Translation gives CATSLSGRRTDTQYF.

This clone has at least ten counts. V gene TRBV4-2 combines with J gene TRBJ1-5; D is unresolved. The V end lost 0 bases, the J end lost 0 bases, and 18 bases lay between the germline ends. The CDR3 contains 19 residues. Germline values: CDR1 LGHNA, CDR2 YNFKEQ. This chain's CDR3 is CASSQDRLTSSDSNQPQHF. The CDR3, as DNA: TGTGCCAGCAGCCAAGATCGATTGACTTCTTCCGATAGCAATCAGCCCCAGCATTTT.

This chain joins TRBV4-3 and TRBJ1-2, with TRBD1 matching over 12 bases. The CDR3 covers 16 residues. Germline V gene data show CDR1 as LGHNA and CDR2 as YSLEER. V trimming: 0 bases; J trimming: 5 bases; junction bases outside the gene matches: 4. CDR3 nucleotide sequence: TGCGCCAGCAGCCAAGAGGGGGGACAGGGGGCTTATGGCTACACCTTC. This encodes CASSQEGGQGAYGYTF.

This clone showed up just once. The chain is built from TRBV28 and TRBJ1-5; D is undetermined. The V gene's germline CDR1 is MDHEN and CDR2 SYDVKM. This CDR3 comprises 14 residues. Trimming took 0 bases from V and 5 from J, leaving 8 bases between them. The CDR3 is CASSLWGRDQPQHF. In DNA, the CDR3 is TGTGCCAGCAGTTTATGGGGGAGAGATCAGCCCCAGCATTTT.

The chain recombines TRBV5-1 with TRBJ2-2; D is unresolved. This CDR3 region has 15 residues. V dropped 0 bases and J dropped 0 bases, with 6 bases sitting between them. CDR1 and CDR2 from the germline V gene are SGHRS and YFSETQ. DNA for the CDR3: TGCGCCAGCAGCTTGGACCCTACGAACACCGGGGAGCTGTTTTTT. Translating it yields CASSLDPTNTGELFF.

This clone was seen a single time. The V call is TRBV4-1, the J call TRBJ2-4; D not certain. V was cut by 8 bases and J by 4 bases, with 18 bases left in between. The CDR3 totals 15 residues. In germline, CDR1 is MGHRA, CDR2 YSYEKL. CDR3 sequence (DNA): TGCGCCAGCCAAGCCACGGCAGGTATAAAAAACATTCAGTACTTC. Translated, it gives CASQATAGIKNIQYF.

J is TRBJ1-1 and V is TRBV28; D unclear. The CDR3 runs to 12 residues. Germline V lookup: CDR1 MDHEN, CDR2 SYDVKM. V dropped 2 bases and J dropped 4 bases, with 5 bases sitting between them. CDR3 DNA sequence: TGTGCCAGCAGTTTACCAATCACTGAAGCTTTCTTT. Its protein product is CASSLPITEAFF. Filled out from reference TRBV28 and TRBJ1-1, the complete variable domain reads DVKVTQSSRYLVKRTGEKVFLECVQDMDHENMFWYRQDPGLGLRLIYFSYDVKMKEKGDIPEGYSVSREKKERFSLILESASTNQTSMYLCASSLPITEAFFGQGTRLTVV.

Regarding this clone: Additional DNA sequences in this sample encode the identical CDR3. The V and J genes are TRBV27 and TRBJ1-5; a weak D match, TRBD1 (6 bases). The CDR3 covers 15 residues. The V end was cut by 3 bases, the J end by 4 bases, with 13 bases between. Germline V CDR1 and CDR2: MNHEY, SMNVEV (reference sequence). The CDR3 is CASSLGGAQNQPQHF. As DNA, the CDR3 is TGTGCCAGCAGTTTGGGGGGGGCCCAAAATCAGCCCCAGCATTTT.